This T cell receptor (beta chain) was retrieved from a study of blood T cells in healthy people across ages. Whole-study results and caveats: It was held that diversity estimates obtained from one million T cells represented underestimates.

V dropped 4 bases and J dropped 5; count of bases not matched to a gene: 5. Germline CDR1 MNHNS, CDR2 SASEGT. There are 15 residues in the CDR3. The second PCR ran about 6 to 12 cycles with a sample-barcoded 5' primer and J-beta primers. Each CDR3 protein is one row after TCRdb ran MiXCR on the 5' RACE reads. Of 780,000 or so distinct CDR3 sequences listed, around three fifths are singletons. This clonotype was observed a few times. The antigen is undetermined. The source is a man in his forties or fifties in good health. What was sequenced was blood. The V gene is TRBV6-1, the J gene TRBJ2-1; TRBD2 aligns across 10 bases. The CDR3 sequence: CASSGTSGRNNEQFF. As DNA, the CDR3 is TGTGCCAGCAGTGGGACTAGCGGTCGGAACAATGAGCAGTTCTTC.